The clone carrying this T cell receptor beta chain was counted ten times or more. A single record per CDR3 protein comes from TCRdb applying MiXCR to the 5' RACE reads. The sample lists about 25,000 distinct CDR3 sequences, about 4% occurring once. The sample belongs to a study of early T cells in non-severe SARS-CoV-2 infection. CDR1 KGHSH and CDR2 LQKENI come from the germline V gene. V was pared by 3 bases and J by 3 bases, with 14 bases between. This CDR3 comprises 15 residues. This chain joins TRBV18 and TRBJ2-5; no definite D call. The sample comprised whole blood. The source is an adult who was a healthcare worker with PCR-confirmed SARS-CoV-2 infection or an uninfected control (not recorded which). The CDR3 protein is CASSPNPGREETQYF. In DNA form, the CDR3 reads TGTGCCAGCTCACCGAATCCCGGCAGAGAAGAGACCCAGTACTTC.